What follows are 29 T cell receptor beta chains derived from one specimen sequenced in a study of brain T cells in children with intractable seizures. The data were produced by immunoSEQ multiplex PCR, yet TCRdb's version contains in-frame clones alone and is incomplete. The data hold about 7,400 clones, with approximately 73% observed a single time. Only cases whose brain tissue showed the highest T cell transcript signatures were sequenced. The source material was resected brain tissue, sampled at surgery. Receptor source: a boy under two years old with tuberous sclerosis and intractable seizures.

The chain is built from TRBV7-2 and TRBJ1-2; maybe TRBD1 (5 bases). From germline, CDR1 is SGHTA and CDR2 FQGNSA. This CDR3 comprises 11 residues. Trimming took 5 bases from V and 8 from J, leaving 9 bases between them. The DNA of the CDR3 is TGTGCCAGCAGCCCAGGGTTAGGCTACACCTTC. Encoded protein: CASSPGLGYTF. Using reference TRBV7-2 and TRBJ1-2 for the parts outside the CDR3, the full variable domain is GAGVSQSPSNKVTEKGKDVELRCDPISGHTALYWYRQSLGQGLEFLIYFQGNSAPDKSGLPSDRFSAERTGGSVSTLTIQRTQQEDSAVYLCASSPGLGYTFGSGTRLTVV.

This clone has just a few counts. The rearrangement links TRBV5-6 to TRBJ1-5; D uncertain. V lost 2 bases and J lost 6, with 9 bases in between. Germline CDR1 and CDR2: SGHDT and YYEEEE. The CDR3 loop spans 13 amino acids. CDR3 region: CASSLGVSQPQHF. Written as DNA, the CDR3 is TGTGCCAGCAGCTTAGGAGTCAGTCAGCCCCAGCATTTT.

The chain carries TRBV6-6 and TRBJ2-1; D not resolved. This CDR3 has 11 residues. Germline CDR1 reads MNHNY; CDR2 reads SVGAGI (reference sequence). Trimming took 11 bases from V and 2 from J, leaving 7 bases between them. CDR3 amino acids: CALRAYNEQFF. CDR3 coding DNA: TGTGCCCTAAGGGCCTACAATGAGCAGTTCTTC.

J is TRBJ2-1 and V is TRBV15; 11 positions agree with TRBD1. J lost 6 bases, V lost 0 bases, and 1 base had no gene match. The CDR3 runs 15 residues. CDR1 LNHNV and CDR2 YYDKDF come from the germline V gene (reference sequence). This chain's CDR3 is CATSRDGTGGNEQFF. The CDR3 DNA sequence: TGTGCCACCAGCAGAGATGGGACAGGGGGCAATGAGCAGTTCTTC.

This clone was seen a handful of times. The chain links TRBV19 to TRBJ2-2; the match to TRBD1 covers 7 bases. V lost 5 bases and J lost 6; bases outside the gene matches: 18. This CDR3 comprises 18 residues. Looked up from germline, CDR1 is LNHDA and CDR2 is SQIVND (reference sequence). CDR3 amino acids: CASSPSHLDRPSSGELFF. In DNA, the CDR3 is TGTGCCAGTAGTCCCAGCCATCTGGACAGGCCATCCTCCGGGGAGCTGTTTTTT.

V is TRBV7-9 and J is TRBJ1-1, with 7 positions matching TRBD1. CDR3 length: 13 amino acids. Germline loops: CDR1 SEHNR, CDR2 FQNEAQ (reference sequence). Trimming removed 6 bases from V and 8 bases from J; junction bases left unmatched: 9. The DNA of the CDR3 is TGTGCCAGCAGTGACCGTCCGGGACAGGAAGCTTTCTTT. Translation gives CASSDRPGQEAFF.

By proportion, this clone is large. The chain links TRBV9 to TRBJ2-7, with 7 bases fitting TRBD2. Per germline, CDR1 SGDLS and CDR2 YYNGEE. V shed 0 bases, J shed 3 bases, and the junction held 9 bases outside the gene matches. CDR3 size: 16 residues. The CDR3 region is CASSVGAGSGVYEQYF. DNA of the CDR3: TGTGCCAGCAGCGTAGGAGCGGGAAGCGGGGTCTACGAGCAGTACTTC.

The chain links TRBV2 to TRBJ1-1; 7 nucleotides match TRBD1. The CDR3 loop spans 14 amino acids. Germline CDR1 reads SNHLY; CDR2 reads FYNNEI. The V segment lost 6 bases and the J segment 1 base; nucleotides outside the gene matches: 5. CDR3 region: CASRPGQPNTEAFF. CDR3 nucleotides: TGTGCCAGCAGACCGGGACAGCCGAACACTGAAGCTTTCTTT.

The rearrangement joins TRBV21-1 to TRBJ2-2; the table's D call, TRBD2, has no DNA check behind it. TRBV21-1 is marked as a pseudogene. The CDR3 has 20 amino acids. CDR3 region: CASSKVGLAGGFANTGELFF. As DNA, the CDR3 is TGTGCCAGCAGCAAAGTGGGACTAGCGGGAGGGTTCGCGAACACCGGGGAGCTGTTTTTT.

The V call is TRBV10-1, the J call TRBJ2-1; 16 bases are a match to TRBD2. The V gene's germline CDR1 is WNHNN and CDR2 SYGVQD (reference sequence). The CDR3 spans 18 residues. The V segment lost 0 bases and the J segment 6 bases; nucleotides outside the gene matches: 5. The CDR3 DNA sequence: TGCGCCAGCAGTGAGTCGGGACTAGCGGGAGGGCCGGGCAATGAGCAGTTCTTC. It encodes CASSESGLAGGPGNEQFF.

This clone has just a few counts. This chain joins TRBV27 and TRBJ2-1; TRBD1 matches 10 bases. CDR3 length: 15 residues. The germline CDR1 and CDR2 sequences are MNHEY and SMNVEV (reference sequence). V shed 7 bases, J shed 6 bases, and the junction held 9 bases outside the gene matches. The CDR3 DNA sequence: TGTGCCAGCAATGACCGGGACAGGGGAATCAATGAGCAGTTCTTC. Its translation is CASNDRDRGINEQFF.

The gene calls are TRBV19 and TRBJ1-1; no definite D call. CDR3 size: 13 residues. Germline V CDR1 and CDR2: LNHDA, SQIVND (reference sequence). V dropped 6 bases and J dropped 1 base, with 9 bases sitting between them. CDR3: CASSLNANTEAFF. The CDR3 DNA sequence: TGTGCCAGTAGCTTGAACGCGAACACTGAAGCTTTCTTT.

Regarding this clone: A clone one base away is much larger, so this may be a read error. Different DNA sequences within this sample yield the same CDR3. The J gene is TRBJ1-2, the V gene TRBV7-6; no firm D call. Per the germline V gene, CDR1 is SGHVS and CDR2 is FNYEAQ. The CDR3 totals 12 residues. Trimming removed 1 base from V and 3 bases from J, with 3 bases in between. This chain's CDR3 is CASSLGDYGYTF. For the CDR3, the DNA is TGTGCCAGCAGCTTAGGAGACTATGGCTACACCTTC.

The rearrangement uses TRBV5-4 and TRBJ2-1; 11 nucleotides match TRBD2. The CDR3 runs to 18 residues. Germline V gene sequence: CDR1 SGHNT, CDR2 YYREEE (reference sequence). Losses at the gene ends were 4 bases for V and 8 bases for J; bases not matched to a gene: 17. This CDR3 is CASSPPGGLAGGYDEQFF. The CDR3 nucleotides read TGTGCCAGCAGCCCGCCGGGCGGGCTAGCGGGAGGTTATGATGAGCAGTTCTTC. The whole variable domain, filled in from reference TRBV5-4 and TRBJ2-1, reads ETGVTQSPTHLIKTRGQQVTLRCSSQSGHNTVSWYQQALGQGPQFIFQYYREEENGRGNFPPRFSGLQFPNYSSELNVNALELDDSALYLCASSPPGGLAGGYDEQFFGPGTRLTVL.

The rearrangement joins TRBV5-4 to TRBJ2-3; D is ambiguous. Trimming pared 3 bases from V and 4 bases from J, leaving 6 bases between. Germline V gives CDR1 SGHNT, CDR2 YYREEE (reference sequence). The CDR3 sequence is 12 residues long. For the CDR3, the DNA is TGTGCCAGCAGCTCAAAGGCAGATACGCAGTATTTT. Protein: CASSSKADTQYF.

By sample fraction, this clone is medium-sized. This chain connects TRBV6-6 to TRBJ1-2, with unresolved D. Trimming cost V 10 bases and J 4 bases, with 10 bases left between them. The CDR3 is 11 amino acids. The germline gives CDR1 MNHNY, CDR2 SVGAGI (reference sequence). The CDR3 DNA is TGTGCCACGCGGTCCGTCTATGGCTACACCTTC. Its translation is CATRSVYGYTF.

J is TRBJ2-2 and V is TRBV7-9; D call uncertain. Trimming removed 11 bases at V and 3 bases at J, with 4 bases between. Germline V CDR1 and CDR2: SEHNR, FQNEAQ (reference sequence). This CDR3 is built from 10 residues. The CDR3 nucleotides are TGTGCCGGGGACACCGGGGAGCTGTTTTTT. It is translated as CAGDTGELFF.

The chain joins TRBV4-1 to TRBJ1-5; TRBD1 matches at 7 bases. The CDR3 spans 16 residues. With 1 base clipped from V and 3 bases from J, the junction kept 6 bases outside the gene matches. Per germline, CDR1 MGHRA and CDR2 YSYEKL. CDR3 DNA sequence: TGCGCCAGCAGCCAAGGTTGGGAGGGGGCCAATCAGCCCCAGCATTTT. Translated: CASSQGWEGANQPQHF.

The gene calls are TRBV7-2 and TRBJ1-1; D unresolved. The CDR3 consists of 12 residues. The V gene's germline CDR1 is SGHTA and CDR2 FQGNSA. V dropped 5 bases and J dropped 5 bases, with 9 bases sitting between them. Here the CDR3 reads CASSTLGTEAFF. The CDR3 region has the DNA TGTGCCAGCAGCACGCTAGGAACTGAAGCTTTCTTT.

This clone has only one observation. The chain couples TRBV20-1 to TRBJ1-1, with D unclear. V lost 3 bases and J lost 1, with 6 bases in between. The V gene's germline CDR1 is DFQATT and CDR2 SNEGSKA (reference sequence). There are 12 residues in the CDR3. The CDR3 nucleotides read TGCAGTGCTAGTTCCGGGAACACTGAAGCTTTCTTT. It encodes CSASSGNTEAFF.

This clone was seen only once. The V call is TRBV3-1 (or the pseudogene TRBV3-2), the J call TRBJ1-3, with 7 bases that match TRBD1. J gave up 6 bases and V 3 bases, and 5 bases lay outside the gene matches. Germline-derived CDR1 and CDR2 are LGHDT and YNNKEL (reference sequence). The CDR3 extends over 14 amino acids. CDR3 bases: TGTGCCAGCAGCCACAGAGGGGGCGAAAACACCATATATTTT. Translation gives CASSHRGGENTIYF.

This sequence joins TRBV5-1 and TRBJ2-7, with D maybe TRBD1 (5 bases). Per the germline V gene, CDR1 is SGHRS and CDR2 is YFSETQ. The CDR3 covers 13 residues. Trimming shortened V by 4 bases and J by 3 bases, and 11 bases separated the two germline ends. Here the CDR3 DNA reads TGCGCCAGCAGCCCCGGACATTTCTACGAGCAGTACTTC. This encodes CASSPGHFYEQYF. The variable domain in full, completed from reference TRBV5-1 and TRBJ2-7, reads KAGVTQTPRYLIKTRGQQVTLSCSPISGHRSVSWYQQTPGQGLQFLFEYFSETQRNKGNFPGRFSGRQFSNSRSEMNVSTLELGDSALYLCASSPGHFYEQYFGPGTRLTVT.

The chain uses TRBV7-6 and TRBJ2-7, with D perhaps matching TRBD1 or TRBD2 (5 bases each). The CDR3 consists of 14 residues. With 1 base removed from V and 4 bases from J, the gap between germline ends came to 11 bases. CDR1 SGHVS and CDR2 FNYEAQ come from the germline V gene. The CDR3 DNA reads TGTGCCAGCAGCTTAGGGGGGAGTGGGTACGAGCAGTACTTC. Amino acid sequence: CASSLGGSGYEQYF.

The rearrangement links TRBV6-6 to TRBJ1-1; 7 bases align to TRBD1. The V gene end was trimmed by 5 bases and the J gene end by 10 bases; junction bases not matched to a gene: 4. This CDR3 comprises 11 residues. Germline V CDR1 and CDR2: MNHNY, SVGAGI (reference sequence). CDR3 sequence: CASSTTGAAFF. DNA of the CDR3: TGTGCCAGCAGTACTACAGGGGCAGCTTTCTTT.

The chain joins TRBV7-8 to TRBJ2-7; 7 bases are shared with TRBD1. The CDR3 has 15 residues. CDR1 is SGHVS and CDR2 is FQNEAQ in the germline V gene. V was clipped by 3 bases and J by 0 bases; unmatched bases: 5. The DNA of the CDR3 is TGTGCCAGCAGCTTGGTACAGGGGAGCTCCTACGAGCAGTACTTC. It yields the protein CASSLVQGSSYEQYF.

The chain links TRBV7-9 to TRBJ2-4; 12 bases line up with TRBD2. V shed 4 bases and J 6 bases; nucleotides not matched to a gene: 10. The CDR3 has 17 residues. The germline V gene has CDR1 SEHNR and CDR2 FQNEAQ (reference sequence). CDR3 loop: CASSSTGLAGPLNIQYF. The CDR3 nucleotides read TGTGCCAGCAGCTCCACCGGACTAGCGGGGCCTTTAAACATTCAGTACTTC.

Here the CDR3 DNA reads TGTGCCAGCAGCATTACGGGACCGTCCAGTGGCTACACCTTC. Translated, it gives CASSITGPSSGYTF. The rearrangement joins TRBV7-9 to TRBJ1-2, with D possibly matching TRBD1 (5 bases). The length of the CDR3 is 14 residues. CDR1 SEHNR and CDR2 FQNEAQ come from the germline V gene (reference sequence). Trimming cost V 5 bases and J 7 bases, with 17 bases left between them.

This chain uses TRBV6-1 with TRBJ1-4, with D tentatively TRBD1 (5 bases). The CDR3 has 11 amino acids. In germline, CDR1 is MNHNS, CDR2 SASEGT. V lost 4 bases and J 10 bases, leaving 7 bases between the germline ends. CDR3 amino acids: CASSGGGKLFF. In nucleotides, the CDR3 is TGTGCCAGCAGTGGGGGGGGAAAACTGTTTTTT.

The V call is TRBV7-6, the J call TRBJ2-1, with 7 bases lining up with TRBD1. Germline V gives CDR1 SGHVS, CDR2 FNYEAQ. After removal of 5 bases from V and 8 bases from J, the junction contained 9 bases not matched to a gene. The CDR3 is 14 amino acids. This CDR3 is CASSQGGRVHEQFF. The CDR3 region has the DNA TGTGCCAGCAGCCAAGGGGGCAGGGTCCATGAGCAGTTCTTC.